This T cell receptor beta chain was sequenced during a study of post-analysis software for immune sequencing data. Findings and caveats of the study: TRBV segments more frequent in patients than in controls numbered roughly 5 and included TRBV5-6, TRBV5-1 and TRBV20-1. Analysis by F measure revealed that same-batch samples clustered strongly together.

Remarks on this clonotype: Its antigen is as yet unknown.

cDNA libraries of TCR beta carried unique molecular identifiers. The T cell input of roughly 0.9 to 11 million gave around 450,000 cDNA molecules. In TCRdb, the PCR reads were re-called with MiXCR into one record per CDR3 protein. The repertoire holds about 620,000 distinct CDR3 sequences, with roughly two fifths as singletons. This CDR3 is 13 amino acids long. Germline CDR1 DFQATT, CDR2 SNEGSKA (reference sequence). V shed 5 bases and J 8 bases; nucleotides not matched to a gene: 5. Sequencing was carried out using blood. This rearrangement joins TRBV20-1 to TRBJ2-3, with TRBD2 matching over 12 bases. The clonotype comes from a girl aged 5-17 years with multiple sclerosis. The chain's CDR3 is CSAASGRAVTQYF. The CDR3 region has the DNA TGCAGTGCTGCTAGCGGGAGGGCCGTTACGCAGTATTTT.